The clone carrying this T cell receptor (beta chain) was found a few times. Its cognate antigen is unknown. The sample contains more than one DNA sequence encoding this CDR3. Genomic DNA belonging to each subset was distributed in equal measure over several immunoSEQ plates. Sequencing was performed with immunoSEQ multiplex PCR; in TCRdb, only in-frame clones are kept and a portion is missing. The sample has hundreds of thousands of clones; roughly 70% are singletons. This entry belongs to a study of shared clonotypes between healthy human individuals. V was clipped by 3 bases and J by 5 bases; unmatched bases: 0. CDR3 length: 13 amino acids. The germline V gene has CDR1 KGHSH and CDR2 LQKENI. Overall study results and limits: Among four donors, roughly 5% of naive CD4 clonotypes were found in common. Clonotypes not shared had lower generation probabilities than those common to all four donors.

The specimen was memory CD4+ T cells sorted from blood. Subset here: CD45RA-negative fraction. V gene TRBV18 combines with J gene TRBJ2-5, with TRBD1 matching over 10 bases. The receptor comes from a woman aged 25-40 years in good health. CDR3 in amino acids: CASSPGQGETQYF. CDR3 sequence (DNA): TGTGCCAGCTCACCGGGACAGGGGGAGACCCAGTACTTC.